This entry features one TCR beta chain sequence. Its matching antigen is unknown. The source of the sample is a study of T cell responses to AZD1222 COVID-19 vaccine. Findings and limits, study-wide: The number of AZD1222 recipients seropositive at baseline was only five or six. Mostly white British, mostly female donors; authors suggested clonal diversity may be underestimated.

This table comes from immunoSEQ multiplex PCR, and its TCRdb copy is limited to in-frame clones, with some not included. This table has just over 90,000 clones, around 87% appearing once. From germline, CDR1 is KGHSH and CDR2 LQKENI. The CDR3 sequence is 15 residues long. V lost 2 bases to trimming and J lost 0 bases; unmatched junction nucleotides: 3. The rearrangement joins TRBV18 to TRBJ1-1, with 7 bases that match TRBD1. The material was peripheral blood, obtained 28 days after the second AZD1222 dose. The TCR was taken from an adult who received the AZD1222 COVID-19 vaccine. The CDR3 sequence: CASSPFTGVNTEAFF. In nucleotides, the CDR3 is TGTGCCAGCTCACCATTCACAGGGGTGAACACTGAAGCTTTCTTT.